This TCR beta chain comes out of a study of T cell responses to AZD1222 COVID-19 vaccine. Study-level findings and limits: Repertoires were collected only later (after the peak T cell response had occurred). Clonal diversity was possibly underestimated, and white British individuals and females predominated among donors. The CD4 TCRs associated with vaccination extended across spike and predominated at 160-218 and 743-854.

On this clone itself: Its cognate antigen is unknown.

Here immunoSEQ multiplex PCR was the method, and the copy in TCRdb shows in-frame clones only, minus some. Here the sample spans some 120,000 clones, approximately 86% being singletons. Germline assignment: CDR1 SGHRS and CDR2 YFSETQ. This CDR3 has 16 residues. With 4 bases removed from V and 5 bases from J, the gap between germline ends came to 21 bases. The gene calls are TRBV5-1 and TRBJ1-2; weak D call: TRBD1 (6 bases). The sample in question was peripheral blood, obtained on day 0 of AZD1222 vaccination. The clonotype comes from an adult in good health. The DNA for the CDR3 is TGCGCCAGCAGCCCCTACAAATCCCAGGGGTATTATGGCTACACCTTC. This translates into CASSPYKSQGYYGYTF.